Listed below are T cell receptor beta chains from one sample, sequenced in a study of T cell responses to AZD1222 COVID-19 vaccine. Method: immunoSEQ multiplex PCR; TCRdb's copy keeps in-frame clones and lacks some. Of 95,000 to 100,000 clones listed, around 87% are singletons. Sample: peripheral blood, taken 28 days after the second AZD1222 dose. The receptors here all came from an adult who received the AZD1222 COVID-19 vaccine. Both conserved end residues are part of each CDR3. Fields, in order: clone size, J gene, D gene, V gene, CDR3 DNA, CDR3 protein. A D gene is named only where the DNA matches it firmly. Clone size is given for some rows only: seen once, a few or many times, or a class if the clone is expanded.

clone_size: once; j_call: TRBJ1-2; d_call: .; v_call: TRBV14; cdr3_nt: TGTGCCAGCAGCCAACGGACAGCCGGGGGCTATGGCTACACCTTC; cdr3_aa: CASSQRTAGGYGYTF
clone_size: .; j_call: TRBJ1-1; d_call: .; v_call: TRBV7-3; cdr3_nt: TGTGCCAGCAGCTCCGACGGGGGCTTGAACACTGAAGCTTTCTTT; cdr3_aa: CASSSDGGLNTEAFF
clone_size: .; j_call: TRBJ1-1; d_call: .; v_call: TRBV9; cdr3_nt: TGTGCCAGCAGCCCCCGATGGAACACTGAAGCTTTCTTT; cdr3_aa: CASSPRWNTEAFF
clone_size: .; j_call: TRBJ2-7; d_call: .; v_call: TRBV28; cdr3_nt: TGTGCCAGCATCCCCGGGGGACTTACCTACGAGCAGTACTTC; cdr3_aa: CASIPGGLTYEQYF
clone_size: .; j_call: TRBJ1-1; d_call: TRBD1; v_call: TRBV9; cdr3_nt: TGTGCCAGCAGCCCAAGACAGGGGTTCGGGAACACTGAAGCTTTCTTT; cdr3_aa: CASSPRQGFGNTEAFF
clone_size: .; j_call: TRBJ1-3; d_call: .; v_call: TRBV10-3; cdr3_nt: TGTGCCATCAGTCGTGGTCCCTCGGATGGAAACACCATATATTTT; cdr3_aa: CAISRGPSDGNTIYF
clone_size: .; j_call: TRBJ2-7; d_call: TRBD2; v_call: TRBV2; cdr3_nt: TGTGCCAGCAAGGAGGGGGGACTAGCGGCCTACGAGCAGTACTTC; cdr3_aa: CASKEGGLAAYEQYF
clone_size: .; j_call: TRBJ1-1; d_call: .; v_call: TRBV30; cdr3_nt: TGTGCCTGGAGTGAGGGGCCCATGAACACTGAAGCTTTCTTT; cdr3_aa: CAWSEGPMNTEAFF
clone_size: .; j_call: TRBJ1-4; d_call: TRBD1; v_call: TRBV2; cdr3_nt: TGTGCCAGCAGTTGGGACAGGGGCGATGAAAAACTGTTTTTT; cdr3_aa: CASSWDRGDEKLFF
clone_size: .; j_call: TRBJ1-1; d_call: .; v_call: TRBV5-6; cdr3_nt: TGTGCCAGCAGGGATGGCAGGGTGGGGACTGAAGCTTTCTTT; cdr3_aa: CASRDGRVGTEAFF